Reported below is one T cell receptor (beta chain). Antigen specificity is unknown. The ends lost 4 bases at V and 0 bases at J; junction bases unmatched: 3. This CDR3 has 15 residues. Germline loops: CDR1 SQVTM, CDR2 ANQGSEA. TCRdb re-analysed the 5' RACE reads in MiXCR, keeping a single row per CDR3 protein. The profile shows 200,000 to 250,000 distinct CDR3 sequences, 20% to 30% of them singletons. The sample belongs to a study of CD8 T cells in ankylosing spondylitis. Findings and limits, study-wide: Characteristic, it appeared, of ankylosing spondylitis blood was a TCR beta motif of eight or nine highly homologous variants.

What was sequenced was blood, either unsorted or a sorted T cell fraction (not recorded which). The chain has TRBV29-1 and TRBJ2-1; 10 bases agree with TRBD1. This clonotype was sampled from a male donor with ankylosing spondylitis or in good health (not recorded which). The CDR3 loop is CSVGRTGGSYNEQFF. DNA for the CDR3: TGCAGCGTTGGGAGGACAGGGGGCTCCTACAATGAGCAGTTCTTC.